The rows below give T cell receptor beta chains drawn from one sample of a study of blood T cell repertoires in COVID-19. Using immunoSEQ multiplex PCR, the repertoire was profiled, and TCRdb retains in-frame clones only, with some absent. The sample gives 300,000 to 400,000 clones, roughly nine tenths of which show up once; less than 3.5% is in the top ten. Sequencing was carried out using peripheral blood. The receptors were sampled from a woman aged 25 to 39 with COVID-19, enrolled during active disease. Each CDR3 is given with its conserved first and last residue. Each record gives: J gene, clone size, V gene, CDR3 protein. The size field is filled for only some rows; it gives once, few, many or a size class.

TRBJ1-1,.,TRBV11-2,CASSLTKNTEAFF
TRBJ1-1,.,TRBV18,CASSLSGTEAFF
TRBJ2-1,.,TRBV7-2,CASRRTGSSYNEQFF
TRBJ2-2,few,TRBV30,CAWRLGHSNTGELFF
TRBJ2-1,once,TRBV7-2,CASSVQGSHNEQFF
TRBJ1-5,.,TRBV6-5,CASSYQRNQPQHF
TRBJ2-3,.,TRBV5-4,CASSIPQGTGTDTQYF
TRBJ2-5,.,TRBV5-1,CASSLKLAEQETQYF
TRBJ2-3,.,TRBV29-1,CSVEDISDRVGDTQYF
TRBJ2-7,.,TRBV3-1/TRBV3-2,CASSQAGGERTYEQYF
TRBJ1-5,few,TRBV10-2,CASRTGEGNQPQHF
TRBJ2-2,.,TRBV30,CAWPGQTGELFF
TRBJ1-1,.,TRBV30,CAWELGGGDTEAFF
TRBJ2-2,.,TRBV4-1,CASSPGLAATGELFF
TRBJ2-3,.,TRBV29-1,CSVVTSGSTDTQYF
TRBJ1-1,.,TRBV5-1,CASSLGTGAPNTEAFF
TRBJ1-1,.,TRBV21-1,CASTPRDSRTEAFF
TRBJ2-7,few,TRBV18,CASSHGTESYEQYF
TRBJ2-1,.,TRBV28,CASSLYYDRWDEQFF
TRBJ2-2,.,TRBV6-5,CASGQGNAGVGELFF
TRBJ1-1,once,TRBV29-1,CSGGGGTEAFF
TRBJ2-1,.,TRBV19,CASSVTSGRNNEQFF
TRBJ2-2,once,TRBV4-2,CASSPYYRANTGELFF
TRBJ2-7,.,TRBV27,CASSFGQDYEQYF
TRBJ2-7,.,TRBV7-9,CASSLGGGMGSEQYF
TRBJ2-1,.,TRBV11-3,CASSLGGGSGDNEQFF
TRBJ2-1,.,TRBV14,CASSLRTGGGYNEQFF
TRBJ2-5,few,TRBV21-1,CASSKAAGDQETQYF
TRBJ2-3,.,TRBV5-5,CASSLGTGGNADTQYF
TRBJ2-1,once,TRBV5-6,CASSLGLGNEQFF
TRBJ1-1,.,TRBV5-1,CASSLPWTGGENEAFF
TRBJ2-7,.,TRBV5-1,CASSSSGVYEQYF
TRBJ2-1,.,TRBV5-4,CASSSILAGFNEQFF
TRBJ2-1,.,TRBV7-2,CASSLVPSGTRNEQFF
TRBJ1-1,.,TRBV5-1,CASSGTGLNTEAFF
TRBJ1-5,.,TRBV27,CASSLSRGTGNQPQHF
TRBJ1-1,.,TRBV5-1,CASSRWTGDPSTEAFF
TRBJ2-1,.,TRBV5-6,CASSLFSASYNEQFF
TRBJ2-2,.,TRBV18,CASSPGGGQGYTGELFF
TRBJ1-3,.,TRBV10-3,CATGDGNTIYF
TRBJ1-5,.,TRBV25-1,CASSEWGGQPQHF
TRBJ2-3,.,TRBV7-3,CASSPIRREVGTDTQYF
TRBJ1-1,.,TRBV7-2,CASSLDRMNTEAFF
TRBJ1-2,.,TRBV4-1,CASSRTPRDTYYGYTF
TRBJ1-1,.,TRBV6-5,CASSYSGRGRYTEAFF
TRBJ1-3,.,TRBV12-3/TRBV12-4,CASSLTGTNTIYF